A single sample gave rise to the 20 T cell receptor beta chains below, sequenced in a study of OX40 agonist ivuxolimab in advanced cancers. Measured with immunoSEQ multiplex PCR; TCRdb has only the in-frame clones, and not every one. The profile shows 65,000 to 95,000 clones, roughly four fifths of them singletons. Sequences were derived from CD4+ or CD8+ T cells sorted from blood, sampled in a trial of the OX40 agonist ivuxolimab. All receptors come from an adult with an advanced solid tumor such as melanoma, head and neck, liver or kidney cancer.

This clone is a singleton in its sample. The chain employs TRBV7-9 and TRBJ2-1; TRBD1 aligns across 7 bases. Unmatched junction bases numbered 7, after V lost 5 bases and J lost 3 bases. Germline-derived CDR1 and CDR2 are SEHNR and FQNEAQ (reference sequence). The CDR3 is 15 residues long. The CDR3 DNA reads as TGTGCCAGCAGCAGAGGGACAGAGTTCTACAATGAGCAGTTCTTC. It codes for CASSRGTEFYNEQFF. Together with reference TRBV7-9 and TRBJ2-1, the CDR3 gives the full variable domain: DTGVSQNPRHKITKRGQNVTFRCDPISEHNRLYWYRQTLGQGPEFLTYFQNEAQLEKSRLLSDRFSAERPKGSFSTLEIQRTEQGDSAMYLCASSRGTEFYNEQFFGPGTRLTVL.

This chain uses TRBV13 with TRBJ2-1, with 12 positions matching TRBD2. Per germline, CDR1 PRHDT and CDR2 FYEKMQ (reference sequence). The J segment lost 4 bases and the V segment lost 5 bases, leaving 15 bases of the junction unmatched. The CDR3 is made up of 19 amino acids. CDR3 residues: CASSPTLLAGGVGYNEQFF. The CDR3 nucleotides are TGTGCCAGCAGCCCAACGCTCCTAGCGGGAGGGGTGGGGTACAATGAGCAGTTCTTC.

V gene TRBV2 combines with J gene TRBJ1-5; D uncertain. V was shortened by 4 bases and J by 0 bases, with 10 bases between the two germline ends. The CDR3 contains 15 residues. Germline V CDR1 and CDR2: SNHLY, FYNNEI. CDR3 loop: CASSVQRNSNQPQHF. For the CDR3, the DNA is TGTGCCAGCAGTGTACAGAGAAATAGCAATCAGCCCCAGCATTTT.

This chain uses TRBV7-3 with TRBJ2-7; TRBD1 matches 8 bases. This CDR3 has 14 residues. The V gene's germline CDR1 is SGHTA and CDR2 FQGTGA. The V segment lost 3 bases and the J segment 5 bases; nucleotides outside the gene matches: 6. The DNA for the CDR3 is TGTGCCAGCAGCTTGGGGGGACAGGTCGACGAGCAGTACTTC. Protein: CASSLGGQVDEQYF.

This clone has a single count. The V call is TRBV5-1, the J call TRBJ1-1; 8 bases fit TRBD1. Germline V gene data show CDR1 as SGHRS and CDR2 as YFSETQ. V dropped 1 base and J dropped 5; count of bases not matched to a gene: 10. There are 16 residues in the CDR3. Written as DNA, the CDR3 is TGCGCCAGCAGCTTGCAGGGACAGGCCCTGGGGACTGAAGCTTTCTTT. Protein product: CASSLQGQALGTEAFF. Full variable domain (remainder filled in from reference TRBV5-1 and TRBJ1-1): KAGVTQTPRYLIKTRGQQVTLSCSPISGHRSVSWYQQTPGQGLQFLFEYFSETQRNKGNFPGRFSGRQFSNSRSEMNVSTLELGDSALYLCASSLQGQALGTEAFFGQGTRLTVV.

The genes are TRBV9 and TRBJ2-1, with a tentative D call TRBD2 (6 bases). The CDR3 sequence is 16 residues long. CDR1 is SGDLS and CDR2 is YYNGEE in the germline V gene. V lost 3 bases and J 2 bases, leaving 15 bases between the germline ends. The CDR3 loop reads CASSGPGGTAYNEQFF. The DNA of the CDR3 is TGTGCCAGCAGCGGGCCTGGGGGGACCGCCTACAATGAGCAGTTCTTC.

This chain joins TRBV21-1 and TRBJ1-1. TRBV21-1 is an annotated pseudogene. This CDR3 has 17 amino acids. The CDR3 sequence: CASSKPIANPMNTEAFF. The CDR3 DNA follows: TGTGCCAGCAGCAAACCGATAGCAAACCCTATGAACACTGAAGCTTTCTTT.

The chain couples TRBV28 to TRBJ1-2, with D unresolved. From germline, CDR1 is MDHEN and CDR2 SYDVKM. The CDR3 length is 12 residues. V gave up 5 bases and J gave up 0 bases, with 4 bases separating them. In nucleotides, the CDR3 is TGTGCCAGCAGTCCCCCTAACTATGGCTACACCTTC. It codes for CASSPPNYGYTF.

This clone was seen a handful of times. The chain has TRBV5-1 and TRBJ2-3, with D maybe TRBD2 (5 bases). Looked up from germline, CDR1 is SGHRS and CDR2 is YFSETQ. The CDR3 has 14 amino acids. V lost 4 bases and J 6 bases, leaving 15 bases between the germline ends. CDR3 residues: CASSPGLVGDTQYF. As DNA, the CDR3 is TGCGCCAGCAGCCCAGGACTCGTCGGGGATACGCAGTATTTT.

This clone has a single count. The CDR3 spells CSASGGEEVGFGEQFF. The CDR3 DNA is TGCAGCGCCTCCGGTGGTGAGGAGGTCGGTTTCGGTGAGCAGTTCTTC. The chain carries TRBV29-1 and TRBJ2-1; weak D call: TRBD2 (5 bases). Germline V gene sequence: CDR1 SQVTM, CDR2 ANQGSEA. The CDR3 totals 16 residues. Deletions cut 7 bases from V and 9 bases from J, with 28 bases between.

V is TRBV10-3 and J is TRBJ2-5; maybe TRBD2 (5 bases). Trimming shortened V by 2 bases and J by 5 bases, and 9 bases separated the two germline ends. Germline V gene lookup returns CDR1 ENHRY and CDR2 SYGVKD. The length of the CDR3 is 13 residues. The CDR3 protein is CAISEGAGETQYF. The CDR3, as DNA: TGTGCCATCAGTGAGGGCGCGGGCGAGACCCAGTACTTC.

As concerns this clone: The sample contains more than one DNA sequence encoding this CDR3. The rearrangement links TRBV6-5 to TRBJ2-7, with unresolved D. The CDR3 covers 15 residues. V gave up 0 bases and J gave up 3 bases, with 12 bases separating them. Per germline, CDR1 MNHEY and CDR2 SVGAGI. This CDR3 is CASSYSGTGNYEQYF. The CDR3 bases are TGTGCCAGCAGTTACTCGGGAACCGGTAACTACGAGCAGTACTTC.

V usage is TRBV7-6 and J usage is TRBJ2-7, with D perhaps matching TRBD1 or TRBD2 (7 bases each). Germline V gene lookup returns CDR1 SGHVS and CDR2 FNYEAQ. This CDR3 region has 15 residues. V was clipped by 2 bases and J by 6 bases, with 17 bases between them. In nucleotides, the CDR3 is TGTGCCAGCAGCTTACGTGCAGGGGGGACTATCGAGCAGTACTTC. Translated: CASSLRAGGTIEQYF.

The V and J genes are TRBV7-9 and TRBJ1-5; D is undetermined. This CDR3 has 15 amino acids. The V gene's germline CDR1 is SEHNR and CDR2 FQNEAQ (reference sequence). V dropped 1 base and J dropped 4 bases, with 11 bases sitting between them. DNA for the CDR3: TGTGCCAGCAGCTTAGATGCGGGCGGGAATCAGCCCCAGCATTTT. It yields the protein CASSLDAGGNQPQHF.

This sequence joins TRBV7-9 and TRBJ1-6; tentative D call: TRBD1 (5 bases). Trimming removed 1 base at V and 6 bases at J, with 13 bases between. Germline-derived CDR1 and CDR2 are SEHNR and FQNEAQ (reference sequence). The CDR3 runs to 16 residues. The CDR3, as DNA: TGTGCCAGCAGCTTAGATTGGGACGGAGGTAATTCACCCCTCCACTTT. Translating gives CASSLDWDGGNSPLHF.

The chain has TRBV29-1 and TRBJ2-3, with D possibly TRBD1 on 6 matching bases. CDR1 SQVTM and CDR2 ANQGSEA come from the germline V gene. V was pared by 5 bases and J by 2 bases, with 14 bases between. The CDR3 is made up of 14 amino acids. The CDR3 loop is CSVMTGYPTDTQYF. The CDR3 DNA reads TGCAGCGTTATGACAGGTTACCCCACAGATACGCAGTATTTT.

This chain uses TRBV28 with TRBJ2-5; no clear D gene. Germline V gene data show CDR1 as MDHEN and CDR2 as SYDVKM. The V end was cut by 1 base, the J end by 4 bases, with 13 bases between. The CDR3 runs 15 residues. CDR3 residues: CASSLYTTPGETQYF. The CDR3 coding sequence is TGTGCCAGCAGTTTATACACTACCCCGGGAGAGACCCAGTACTTC.

This clone was counted a single time. V gene TRBV5-4 combines with J gene TRBJ2-6, with D possibly called TRBD1 or TRBD2 (5 bases each). CDR1 is SGHNT and CDR2 is YYREEE in the germline V gene (reference sequence). V was clipped by 4 bases and J by 1 base, with 15 bases between them. This CDR3 is built from 17 residues. The CDR3: CASSVRDRRSGANVLTF. The CDR3 DNA is TGTGCCAGCAGCGTACGGGACCGACGGTCTGGGGCCAACGTCCTGACTTTC.

This chain connects TRBV30 to TRBJ1-2; D is undetermined. The germline V gene encodes CDR1 GTSNPN and CDR2 SVGIG (reference sequence). V lost 3 bases and J 4 bases, leaving 21 bases between the germline ends. This CDR3 is 16 amino acids long. CDR3 region: CAWRDFPRASSYGYTF. The CDR3, as DNA: TGTGCCTGGAGGGACTTCCCCAGAGCCTCTAGCTATGGCTACACCTTC.

V and J are TRBV7-8 and TRBJ2-1; possible D gene TRBD2, 6 bases. The CDR3 contains 15 residues. CDR1 and CDR2 from the germline V gene are SGHVS and FQNEAQ. V lost 0 bases to trimming and J lost 7 bases, with 13 bases between them. In nucleotides, the CDR3 is TGTGCCAGCAGCTTAGCCGCGGGACTTCTAAATGAGCAGTTCTTC. The encoded protein is CASSLAAGLLNEQFF.